This T cell receptor beta chain was observed in a study of cytomegalovirus exposure and HLA in healthy donors. This PCR relied on a set of 60 Vbeta primers and 13 Jbeta primers. The protocol was immunoSEQ multiplex PCR, while the TCRdb copy is restricted to in-frame clones and leaves out a portion. The table includes 100,000 to 150,000 clones, roughly 85% detected once. CDR1 and CDR2 (germline): SEHNR, FQNEAQ (reference sequence). The germline V and J ends were trimmed by 4 bases and 7 bases, with 20 bases remaining between them. This CDR3 is built from 15 residues. This receptor was identified in a man aged 35-49 years in good health and CMV-seronegative. The sequenced sample was PBMCs. J is TRBJ2-7 and V is TRBV7-9; possible D gene TRBD2, 5 bases. CDR3 sequence: CASSSDWATVEEQYF. CDR3 nucleotide sequence: TGTGCCAGCAGCTCGGACTGGGCCACTGTCGAGGAGCAGTACTTC.